A selection of T cell receptor beta chains follows, all from one sample in a study of blood T cell repertoires in COVID-19. Clones were sequenced by immunoSEQ multiplex PCR, and TCRdb holds only the in-frame ones, with some missing. The sample lists 300,000 or so clones, roughly 85% occurring once. The sequencing sample was made of PBMCs or T cells enriched from blood (not recorded which). The receptors derive from a woman in her 40s with acute COVID-19. CDR3s include the opening cysteine and the closing phenylalanine or tryptophan. A D gene is named only where the DNA matches it firmly. Only some rows state a clone size, as once, few, many or a class for expanded clones.

j_call v_call d_call clone_size cdr3_nt cdr3_aa
TRBJ1-1 TRBV7-9 TRBD1 - TGTGCCAGCAGCTTACAAGGACAGGGCGGCACTGAAGCTTTCTTT CASSLQGQGGTEAFF
TRBJ1-4 TRBV19 - few TGTGCCAGTAGTACTAGGACACTTCAAAAACTGTTTTTT CASSTRTLQKLFF
TRBJ2-1 TRBV5-6 - - TGTGCCAGCAGCTTGGACTACTACAATGAGCAGTTCTTC CASSLDYYNEQFF
TRBJ1-1 TRBV19 - once TGTGCCAGTAGTAATCTTCAGGGCTCTGCCTACAACACTGAAGCTTTCTTT CASSNLQGSAYNTEAFF
TRBJ2-7 TRBV29-1 TRBD1 - TGCAGCGCCTGTATAGGACAGGGGGACCCCCAGTACTTC CSACIGQGDPQYF
TRBJ2-1 TRBV5-1 TRBD2 once TGCGCCAGCAGCGGGATACTAGCGGGGGAACTCAATGAGCAGTTCTTC CASSGILAGELNEQFF
TRBJ2-2 TRBV11-3 TRBD1 - TGTGCCAGTTCTCCGGGACAGGGGATCACCGGGGAGCTGTTTTTT CASSPGQGITGELFF
TRBJ2-2 TRBV7-3 TRBD1 - TGTGCCAGCAGCTTACACTCGGGACAGGGCTTCACCGGGGAGCTGTTTTTT CASSLHSGQGFTGELFF
TRBJ2-3 TRBV7-2 TRBD2 - TGTGCCAGCAGCCCCCCGTTGGGACTAGCGGGGGGAGATACGCAGTATTTT CASSPPLGLAGGDTQYF
TRBJ2-2 TRBV5-4 - - TGTGCCAGCAGCTTGGTCGGCGGGGAGCTGTTTTTT CASSLVGGELFF
TRBJ1-3 TRBV3-1/TRBV3-2 TRBD1 - TGTGCCAGCAGCCAGGGACAGCTCTCTGGAAACACCATATATTTT CASSQGQLSGNTIYF
TRBJ1-2 TRBV5-1 - - TGCGCCAGCAGCTTAGGACAGCAGGGCGTACTTGAGTCGGATGGCTACACCTTC CASSLGQQGVLESDGYTF
TRBJ1-1 TRBV6-6 - - TGTGCCAGCAGTTACTCCGGGGATGGAACTGAAGCTTTCTTT CASSYSGDGTEAFF
TRBJ2-2 TRBV2 - - TGTGCCAGCAGGTACAGGGCCGGGGAGCTGTTTTTT CASRYRAGELFF
TRBJ1-2 TRBV7-2 TRBD1 - TGTGCCAGCAGCTCCCCCCGGACAGGGTACGTGGATGGCTACACCTTC CASSSPRTGYVDGYTF
TRBJ1-1 TRBV5-1 - - TGCGCCAGCAGCTTGAGAGGGGAGGACACTGAAGCTTTCTTT CASSLRGEDTEAFF
TRBJ2-3 TRBV27 TRBD1 - TGTGCCAGCAGTTTATTGGTACCCCAAAGGACAGGTTCAGATACGCAGTATTTT CASSLLVPQRTGSDTQYF
TRBJ1-6 TRBV19 - - TGTGCCAGTGGGAGGGGCCGCGAATCACCCCTCCACTTT CASGRGRESPLHF
TRBJ2-3 TRBV6-5 - - TGTGCCAGCAGGCGGGCAGATACGCAGTATTTT CASRRADTQYF
TRBJ1-1 TRBV9 TRBD1 - TGTGCCAGCAGCGTATCGGGGACAGGAAGGAACACTGAAGCTTTCTTT CASSVSGTGRNTEAFF
TRBJ2-2 TRBV18 - - TGTGCCAGCTCACACAGGGTTGACACCGGGGAGCTGTTTTTT CASSHRVDTGELFF
TRBJ2-1 TRBV11-1 - - TGTGCCAGCAGACCCAGCGGGTACAATGAGCAGTTCTTC CASRPSGYNEQFF
TRBJ2-1 TRBV3-1/TRBV3-2 - - TGTGCCAGCAGCCAATCCCCACGCAGGGCCTACAATGAGCAGTTCTTC CASSQSPRRAYNEQFF
TRBJ2-5 TRBV19 TRBD2 few TGTGCCAGTAGTAGCCGGACTAGCGGGGTACAAGAGACCCAGTACTTC CASSSRTSGVQETQYF
TRBJ2-6 TRBV6-4 TRBD1 - TGTGCCAGCAGTGACGATGGGACAGGTCCCTCTGGGGCCAACGTCCTGACTTTC CASSDDGTGPSGANVLTF
TRBJ1-5 TRBV7-2 TRBD1 - TGTGCCAGCAGCTTAGACAGGGGAGGAACTCAGCCCCAGCATTTT CASSLDRGGTQPQHF
TRBJ2-5 TRBV29-1 TRBD1 - TGCAGCGTTGGCCACAGGGGGAAGGAGACCCAGTACTTC CSVGHRGKETQYF
TRBJ1-5 TRBV6-5 TRBD1 - TGTGCCAGCAGCCCGTCGACAGGGAATTATCAGCCCCAGCATTTT CASSPSTGNYQPQHF